The clone carrying this T cell receptor (beta chain) came up once. Its antigen is as yet unknown. TCRdb ran MiXCR on the RT-PCR reads and lists one entry per CDR3 protein. The sample carries roughly 790,000 distinct CDR3 sequences, 21% recorded once. The data are from a study of response to subunit inactivated influenza vaccine. Trimming removed 3 bases from V and 3 bases from J; junction bases left unmatched: 7. Germline lookup yields CDR1 LGHNA and CDR2 YSLEER. The CDR3 is 15 residues long. Study-level points and caveats: Each seasonal flu vaccination may recruit only limited new T cells, authors suggested.

This chain uses TRBV4-3 with TRBJ2-7; 8 bases are a match to TRBD1. This sequence originates from a man aged 50 or older who received an inactivated influenza vaccine. Here the sequenced sample was PBMCs from blood, taken around 5 days after vaccination. This CDR3 is CASSHETGVIYEQYF. In nucleotides, the CDR3 is TGCGCCAGCAGCCATGAGACAGGGGTAATCTACGAGCAGTACTTC.